The 32 T cell receptor beta chains given below trace back to one sample, sequenced in a study of T-cell reconstitution after alpha-beta-depleted transplantation in children. This sample's TCRbeta library carried unique molecular identifier barcodes. TCRdb used MiXCR to reprocess the PCR reads, holding one entry per CDR3 protein. The table shows around 490,000 distinct CDR3 sequences, with around 10% occurring only once. Sequenced here: PBMCs, mostly from graft donor cells, sampled 180 days after TCRalphabeta/CD19-depleted stem cell transplant. The receptors were gathered from a female patient aged 2-15 years who had a stem cell transplant for aplastic anemia, so the T cells may come from the graft donor.

This clonotype was observed a few times. V is TRBV4-3 and J is TRBJ2-6, with D possibly TRBD1 on 6 matching bases. The CDR3 is made up of 16 amino acids. Germline V gene data show CDR1 as LGHNA and CDR2 as YSLEER. Trimming took 1 base from V and 2 from J, leaving 9 bases between them. CDR3 amino acids: CASSQVWGPGANVLTF. CDR3 nucleotide sequence: TGCGCCAGCAGCCAAGTATGGGGGCCTGGGGCCAACGTCCTGACTTTC.

This chain joins TRBV5-1 and TRBJ2-1; 11 bases line up with TRBD2. CDR3 length: 15 residues. Germline V gene lookup returns CDR1 SGHRS and CDR2 YFSETQ. The ends lost 1 base at V and 16 bases at J; junction bases unmatched: 13. DNA for the CDR3: TGCGCCAGCAGCTTGTCCGGGACTAGCGGTGGCAGGGGTTTCTTC. This encodes CASSLSGTSGGRGFF.

In its sample, this clonotype was seen a few times. The chain joins TRBV6-6 to TRBJ2-7; tentatively, D is TRBD1 (5 bases). The CDR3 is 13 residues long. Per germline, CDR1 MNHNY and CDR2 SVGAGI (reference sequence). Trimming removed 2 bases from V and 1 base from J, with 6 bases in between. The DNA of the CDR3 is TGTGCCAGCAGTTACGACAGATCCTACGAGCAGTACGTC. Its protein product is CASSYDRSYEQYV.

This clonotype has just a few counts. This chain joins TRBV20-1 and TRBJ2-3, with 9 positions matching TRBD2. The V gene's germline CDR1 is DFQATT and CDR2 SNEGSKA (reference sequence). Unmatched junction bases numbered 5, after V lost 6 bases and J lost 7 bases. There are 12 residues in the CDR3. The CDR3 here is CSASGLAYTQYF. The CDR3 nucleotides are TGCAGTGCCTCGGGACTAGCCTATACGCAGTATTTT.

V gene TRBV7-2 combines with J gene TRBJ1-3; tentative D call: TRBD1 (6 bases). This CDR3 is built from 17 residues. Trimming pared 0 bases from V and 4 bases from J, leaving 16 bases between. Germline V gene lookup returns CDR1 SGHTA and CDR2 FQGNSA. The CDR3 DNA reads as TGTGCCAGCAGCTTAGCGTGGAGCAGGGGAGTAGGAAACACCATATATTTT. Translating gives CASSLAWSRGVGNTIYF.

The rearrangement uses TRBV5-4 and TRBJ2-1; a possible D gene is TRBD1 (6 bases). V was trimmed by 2 bases and J by 4 bases, leaving 25 bases between them. Germline V gene sequence: CDR1 SGHNT, CDR2 YYREEE (reference sequence). The CDR3 is 19 amino acids. This CDR3 reads CASSLIGTTGIRIYNEQFF. CDR3 nucleotides: TGTGCCAGCAGCTTAATCGGTACCACAGGGATAAGAATATACAATGAGCAGTTCTTC.

The chain links TRBV6-2 or TRBV6-3 to TRBJ2-7; tentative D call: TRBD1 (6 bases). Germline CDR1 MNHEY, CDR2 SVGEGT. The CDR3 runs 13 residues. V lost 2 bases to trimming and J lost 3 bases, with 8 bases between them. The CDR3 loop reads CASSYPQGYEQYF. The CDR3 nucleotides read TGTGCCAGCAGTTACCCACAGGGCTACGAGCAGTACTTC.

The chain links TRBV6-5 to TRBJ2-3, with D hard to call. The CDR3 loop spans 14 amino acids. CDR1 MNHEY and CDR2 SVGAGI come from the germline V gene. V was clipped by 4 bases and J by 6 bases, with 14 bases between them. This CDR3 is CASSSSLGRDTQYF. Written as DNA, the CDR3 is TGTGCCAGCAGTTCATCTCTGGGCAGGGATACGCAGTATTTT.

The rearrangement links TRBV5-1 to TRBJ2-5, with D hard to call. This CDR3 has 14 residues. The germline V gene has CDR1 SGHRS and CDR2 YFSETQ. V was pared by 0 bases and J by 2 bases, with 8 bases between. Here the CDR3 DNA reads TGCGCCAGCAGCTTGGGAGGTATGCAAGAGACCCAGTACTTC. It specifies CASSLGGMQETQYF.

This sequence joins TRBV7-7 and TRBJ1-2; D call uncertain. The CDR3 has 13 amino acids. V lost 5 bases to trimming and J lost 5 bases, with 12 bases between them. Looked up from germline, CDR1 is SSHAT and CDR2 is FNYEAQ (reference sequence). In DNA, the CDR3 is TGTGCCAGCAGCCCCCGACCCGGGTATGGCTACACCTTC. Amino acid sequence: CASSPRPGYGYTF.

This sequence joins TRBV15 and TRBJ2-1; 8 nucleotides line up with TRBD2. Germline loops: CDR1 LNHNV, CDR2 YYDKDF (reference sequence). V shed 0 bases, J shed 7 bases, and the junction held 2 bases outside the gene matches. The CDR3 contains 14 residues. CDR3 sequence reads: CATSRDRGGNEQFF. CDR3 in DNA: TGTGCCACCAGCAGAGATCGGGGGGGGAATGAGCAGTTCTTC.

This clonotype was observed a few times. This chain connects TRBV6-2 or TRBV6-3 to TRBJ2-1, with a tentative D call TRBD2 (6 bases). V lost 2 bases and J 4 bases, leaving 18 bases between the germline ends. The CDR3 consists of 17 residues. Germline V lookup: CDR1 MNHEY, CDR2 SVGEGT. For the CDR3, the DNA is TGTGCCAGCAGTTACCGCGGGGATAGCGTGGGGTACAATGAGCAGTTCTTC. Residues: CASSYRGDSVGYNEQFF.

The CDR3 is CASSITWRDRDNQPQHF. In nucleotides, the CDR3 is TGTGCCAGTAGTATTACCTGGCGGGACAGGGACAATCAGCCCCAGCATTTT. V and J are TRBV19 and TRBJ1-5, with TRBD1 identical over 9 bases. With 3 bases clipped from V and 3 bases from J, the junction kept 9 bases outside the gene matches. The CDR3 extends over 17 amino acids. Germline V lookup: CDR1 LNHDA, CDR2 SQIVND (reference sequence).

This clonotype was seen many times. Here the CDR3 DNA reads TGCGCCAGCAGCTTGGAGGGCAGGGGTGTCAATTCACCCCTCCACTTT. Translation: CASSLEGRGVNSPLHF. The chain carries TRBV5-1 and TRBJ1-6, with D perhaps matching TRBD1 (6 bases). Between the trimmed V and J ends, which lost 0 bases and 7 bases, there was a span of 14 bases. The length of the CDR3 is 16 residues. Germline CDR1 SGHRS, CDR2 YFSETQ.

J is TRBJ2-5 and V is TRBV29-1; no clear D. Germline V CDR1 and CDR2: SQVTM, ANQGSEA. The V end was cut by 3 bases, the J end by 4 bases, with 12 bases between. This CDR3 region has 13 residues. CDR3 in amino acids: CSVESARAETQYF. The CDR3 DNA is TGCAGCGTTGAGTCGGCCCGGGCAGAGACCCAGTACTTC.

This chain links TRBV29-1 with TRBJ1-2; no reliable D call. This CDR3 is built from 12 residues. Germline CDR1 SQVTM, CDR2 ANQGSEA. V dropped 4 bases and J dropped 7 bases, with 13 bases sitting between them. In DNA, the CDR3 is TGCAGCGTTGTCGGAGGGTTTAGTGGCTACACCTTC. Encoded protein: CSVVGGFSGYTF. Combining the CDR3 with reference TRBV29-1 and TRBJ1-2 gives the whole variable domain SAVISQKPSRDICQRGTSLTIQCQVDSQVTMMFWYRQQPGQSLTLIATANQGSEATYESGFVIDKFPISRPNLTFSTLTVSNMSPEDSSIYLCSVVGGFSGYTFGSGTRLTVV.

The table lists this clonotype with a few counts. V is TRBV12-3 or TRBV12-4 and J is TRBJ1-2; tentative D call: TRBD1 (5 bases). The CDR3 is 13 amino acids. V lost 8 bases, J lost 5 bases, and 15 bases lay in between. The CDR3 reads CASGHDWVYGYTF. In nucleotides, the CDR3 is TGTGCCAGCGGACACGATTGGGTATATGGCTACACCTTC.

The chain carries TRBV7-2 and TRBJ2-2; D gene uncertain. The CDR3 runs 15 residues. Germline V gene lookup returns CDR1 SGHTA and CDR2 FQGNSA. The V and J ends lost 5 bases and 7 bases respectively, with 17 bases between them. CDR3 in DNA: TGTGCCAGCAGCATCCTTCGAAAAGCAGACGGGGAGCTGTTTTTT. It encodes CASSILRKADGELFF.

This clonotype was observed many times. The chain joins TRBV20-1 to TRBJ2-3, with 11 positions matching TRBD2. Germline assignment: CDR1 DFQATT and CDR2 SNEGSKA (reference sequence). Trimming took 1 base from V and 2 from J; bases not matched to a gene: 2. CDR3 size: 15 residues. CDR3 sequence (DNA): TGCAGTGCTAGAGTAGCGGGAGGGCCCACAGATACGCAGTATTTT. This sequence encodes CSARVAGGPTDTQYF.

The chain joins TRBV12-3 or TRBV12-4 to TRBJ1-3, with D possibly being TRBD1 (6 bases). The CDR3 loop spans 16 amino acids. Between the trimmed V and J ends, which lost 5 bases and 1 base, there was a span of 15 bases. The CDR3 DNA follows: TGTGCCAGCAGTCCTGGACAGCCGGGGTCTGGAAACACCATATATTTT. It is translated as CASSPGQPGSGNTIYF.

The chain joins TRBV5-1 to TRBJ1-1; possible D gene TRBD1, 5 bases. This CDR3 spans 14 amino acids. CDR1 is SGHRS and CDR2 is YFSETQ in the germline V gene. Trimming shortened V by 0 bases and J by 7 bases, and 13 bases separated the two germline ends. CDR3 sequence: CASSLARWGNEAFF. The CDR3 DNA reads as TGCGCCAGCAGCTTGGCCAGATGGGGCAATGAAGCTTTCTTT.

Concerning this clonotype: Mismatch with germline at one junction end may stem from a read error. The V call is TRBV2, the J call TRBJ2-1; D is possibly TRBD2 (5 bases). Germline CDR1 SNHLY, CDR2 FYNNEI. CDR3 length: 16 amino acids. The CDR3 protein is CTSSLAILVSCNEQFF. Here the CDR3 DNA reads TGTACCAGCAGTTTAGCGATTCTGGTCTCCTGCAATGAGCAGTTCTTC.

V is TRBV20-1 and J is TRBJ2-3; D unclear. Trimming stripped 3 bases from V and 2 bases from J, with 9 bases between. CDR1 and CDR2 (germline): DFQATT, SNEGSKA (reference sequence). The CDR3 loop spans 13 amino acids. DNA of the CDR3: TGCAGTGCTAGGGTGGACGACACAGATACGCAGTATTTT. Translating gives CSARVDDTDTQYF.

This clonotype has a count of ten or more. The V gene is TRBV7-2, the J gene TRBJ1-1; the D gene is possibly TRBD1 (5 bases). Per the germline V gene, CDR1 is SGHTA and CDR2 is FQGNSA. The CDR3 sequence is 12 residues long. V was pared by 7 bases and J by 4 bases, with 10 bases between. CDR3 bases: TGTGCCAGCAAAGGGGTAGGCACTGAAGCTTTCTTT. Translated, it gives CASKGVGTEAFF.

The chain links TRBV20-1 to TRBJ1-1; D is uncertain. Germline values: CDR1 DFQATT, CDR2 SNEGSKA (reference sequence). The CDR3 has 13 amino acids. The V end was cut by 1 base, the J end by 0 bases, with 6 bases between. The CDR3 nucleotides read TGCAGTGCTAGAGTGAGGGTGAACACTGAAGCTTTCTTT. Its translation: CSARVRVNTEAFF.

The chain carries TRBV29-1 and TRBJ2-7; either TRBD1 or TRBD2 may fit D (6 bases each). Germline CDR1 is SQVTM and CDR2 is ANQGSEA. This CDR3 is built from 15 residues. Trimming removed 7 bases from V and 0 bases from J, with 19 bases in between. The CDR3 DNA reads TGCAGCGGTGCGAGGGGGGTAGCCAACTCCTACGAGCAGTACTTC. It specifies CSGARGVANSYEQYF.

This clonotype was counted between two and nine times. The J gene is TRBJ2-1, the V gene TRBV5-1, with TRBD2 as a possible D gene (6 bases). The CDR3 is 17 amino acids. Germline lookup yields CDR1 SGHRS and CDR2 YFSETQ. V was shortened by 2 bases and J by 4 bases, with 19 bases between the two germline ends. CDR3 sequence reads: CASSFTGTLGAYNEQFF. In DNA, the CDR3 is TGCGCCAGCAGCTTCACCGGGACTCTCGGGGCTTACAATGAGCAGTTCTTC.

The V gene is TRBV7-2, the J gene TRBJ1-5; D not resolved. CDR3 length equals 14 residues. The germline gives CDR1 SGHTA, CDR2 FQGNSA. V was cut by 5 bases and J by 9 bases, with 17 bases left in between. CDR3 in amino acids: CASSRLTTYRPQHF. In DNA, the CDR3 is TGTGCCAGCAGCCGACTAACCACATACAGGCCCCAGCATTTT.

The chain employs TRBV20-1 and TRBJ1-5, with D possibly being TRBD1 (5 bases). Looked up from germline, CDR1 is DFQATT and CDR2 is SNEGSKA (reference sequence). The CDR3 is 15 amino acids. The ends were cut back, 6 bases at V and 1 base at J, with 16 bases in the middle. CDR3 protein: CSAPGGGGSNQPQHF. The CDR3 DNA sequence: TGCAGTGCCCCAGGCGGGGGTGGGAGCAATCAGCCCCAGCATTTT.

This clonotype has at least ten counts. The rearrangement uses TRBV7-9 and TRBJ1-1; 7 bases align to TRBD1. Germline lookup yields CDR1 SEHNR and CDR2 FQNEAQ (reference sequence). The CDR3 is 13 amino acids. V shed 5 bases, J shed 3 bases, and the junction held 3 bases outside the gene matches. The CDR3 DNA reads as TGTGCCAGCAGCCTCACAGGGGACACTGAAGCTTTCTTT. Translation gives CASSLTGDTEAFF.

As concerns this clonotype: A much larger clone sits a single nucleotide away, making a read error possible. No conserved phenylalanine or tryptophan is present at the end of the CDR3, so a read error is the likely explanation. J is TRBJ2-1 and V is TRBV29-1; no clear D gene. Looked up from germline, CDR1 is SQVTM and CDR2 is ANQGSEA. V was clipped by 5 bases and J by 5 bases, with 1 base between them. This CDR3 spans 9 amino acids. CDR3 protein: CSVHNEQFS. In nucleotides, the CDR3 is TGCAGCGTTCACAATGAGCAGTTCTCC.

This clonotype was seen many times. The chain combines TRBV29-1 with TRBJ2-7; 8 positions match TRBD2. Germline trimming cut 4 bases from V and 3 bases from J; bases unmatched to any gene: 11. The CDR3 runs to 15 residues. Per germline, CDR1 SQVTM and CDR2 ANQGSEA. Written as DNA, the CDR3 is TGCAGCGTTGCGATAACTAGCGGAAAGGTCTACGAGCAGTACTTC. It codes for CSVAITSGKVYEQYF.